Each of the 8 T cell receptor beta chains below was sequenced from the same sample in a study of vaccination and CD4 T cells after COVID-19. Specified treatment: approximately 11-day PBMC culture with coronavirus spike peptide pools or control peptides (ViraFEST assay). Oncomine TCR Beta short-read sequencing was applied to DNA from cultured CD4+ T cells. TCRdb reprocessed the PCR reads with MiXCR, giving one entry per CDR3 protein. Among about 17,000 distinct CDR3 sequences listed, roughly 40% were seen once. These receptors have no known antigen. The specimen sequenced was CD4+ T cells from blood, cultured in vitro. The receptors here all came from a human donor who had recovered from COVID-19.

The V and J genes are TRBV7-6 and TRBJ2-2; 11 bases are a match to TRBD2. CDR3 length equals 16 residues. Losses at the gene ends were 4 bases for V and 5 bases for J; bases not matched to a gene: 6. Germline CDR1 SGHVS, CDR2 FNYEAQ. The CDR3 here is CASSYTSGRVTGELFF. In DNA, the CDR3 is TGTGCCAGCAGCTACACTAGCGGGAGAGTTACCGGGGAGCTGTTTTTT.

This clonotype was seen only a few times. V and J are TRBV20-1 and TRBJ1-6, with TRBD1 identical over 7 bases. From germline, CDR1 is DFQATT and CDR2 SNEGSKA (reference sequence). CDR3 length: 15 amino acids. Losses at the gene ends were 3 bases for V and 5 bases for J; bases not matched to a gene: 7. The CDR3 DNA reads TGCAGTGCTAGGAGAGGGGGCCAAAATAATTCACCCCTCCACTTT. Its translation: CSARRGGQNNSPLHF.

This chain connects TRBV23-1 to TRBJ2-2; 9 positions match TRBD1. Being an ORF, TRBV23-1 has a function that is uncertain. CDR3 length: 15 amino acids. The V and J ends lost 7 bases and 2 bases, in that order; junction bases with no gene match: 5. The CDR3 region has the DNA TGCGCCAGCACCAGACAGGGGGTAAACACCGGGGAGCTGTTTTTT. This sequence encodes CASTRQGVNTGELFF.

This clonotype has a single count. The chain couples TRBV6-1 to TRBJ2-1, with D tentatively TRBD2 (5 bases). The CDR3 has 13 residues. The germline V gene has CDR1 MNHNS and CDR2 SASEGT. Deletions cut 5 bases from V and 0 bases from J, with 5 bases between. The CDR3 region has the DNA TGTGCCAGCAGTCGGGGCTCCTACAATGAGCAGTTCTTC. Translated: CASSRGSYNEQFF.

This chain links TRBV7-3 with TRBJ2-7; D not certain. This CDR3 contains 14 residues. The germline CDR1 and CDR2 sequences are SGHTA and FQGTGA. With 10 bases removed from V and 3 bases from J, the gap between germline ends came to 19 bases. The CDR3 loop is CATTTSEAGYEQYF. CDR3 DNA: TGTGCCACTACAACATCCGAGGCAGGCTACGAGCAGTACTTC.

The gene calls are TRBV20-1 and TRBJ2-5; D uncertain. CDR1 DFQATT and CDR2 SNEGSKA come from the germline V gene (reference sequence). The CDR3 totals 13 residues. The germline V and J ends were trimmed by 1 base and 0 bases, with 6 bases remaining between them. As DNA, the CDR3 is TGCAGTGCTAGAGCGGGTCACCAAGAGACCCAGTACTTC. It specifies CSARAGHQETQYF.

This clonotype was counted a few times. This chain joins TRBV19 and TRBJ1-2; D is unclear. V gave up 5 bases and J gave up 2 bases, with 12 bases separating them. The length of the CDR3 is 14 residues. Germline lookup yields CDR1 LNHDA and CDR2 SQIVND (reference sequence). The CDR3 sequence: CASSRPLGNYGYTF. The CDR3 nucleotides read TGTGCCAGTAGTCGGCCCCTCGGAAACTATGGCTACACCTTC. Supplemented by reference TRBV19 and TRBJ1-2, the full variable domain reads DGGITQSPKYLFRKEGQNVTLSCEQNLNHDAMYWYRQDPGQGLRLIYYSQIVNDFQKGDIAEGYSVSREKKESFPLTVTSAQKNPTAFYLCASSRPLGNYGYTFGSGTRLTVV.

The chain uses TRBV7-9 and TRBJ1-2; D remains unclear. Deletions cut 5 bases from V and 4 bases from J, with 8 bases between. The CDR3 extends over 12 amino acids. Germline CDR1 and CDR2: SEHNR and FQNEAQ (reference sequence). The CDR3 sequence: CASSRGSYGYTF. Here the CDR3 DNA reads TGTGCCAGCAGCCGCGGGTCCTATGGCTACACCTTC.